This TCR beta chain was recorded in a study of Graves' ophthalmopathy and Graves' hyperthyroidism. Study as a whole: The authors collected peripheral blood at initial diagnosis, before any treatment. The study's findings and limits: A majority of expanded thyroid clonotypes exceeding 0.001 frequency were likewise present in blood. At around 70% sensitivity and approximately 78% specificity, the model predicted progression of the ophthalmopathy.

The CDR3 consists of 16 residues. V was trimmed by 0 bases and J by 0 bases, leaving 9 bases between them. The germline V gene has CDR1 SGHRS and CDR2 YFSETQ. As regards this clonotype: Its antigen is currently unknown.

Ineligible for inclusion were patients with other autoimmune diseases, uncontrolled infections, pregnancy or lactation. RNA served as the template for amplifying TCR beta CDR3 regions. Second-round multiplex PCR followed a first-round RT-PCR using HTBI primers. From the multiplex PCR reads, TCRdb called clonotypes with MiXCR, one entry per CDR3 protein. In the table there are about 740,000 distinct CDR3 sequences, 40% of which are singletons. The clonotype comes from an adult man with Graves' ophthalmopathy. The V call is TRBV5-1, the J call TRBJ2-2; D gene unclear. The specimen sequenced was peripheral blood. The CDR3 is CASSLGGGTNTGELFF. The CDR3 DNA follows: TGCGCCAGCAGCTTGGGAGGCGGAACGAACACCGGGGAGCTGTTTTTT.